This TCR beta chain was recorded in a study of T cells in localized non-small cell lung cancer. Study-wide points: Longer overall survival associated with higher blood T cell density; shorter survival with higher adjacent-lung clonality. Appearances in adjacent lung were noted for a median 57 of the top 100 tumor clones. Owing to sequencing of a solitary tumor region, heterogeneity cannot be discounted. Highest T cell clonality was seen in uninvolved adjacent lung, surpassing that measured in tumor.

This clone was counted a few times. Its antigen remains unidentified. Repertoires were generated with immunoSEQ multiplex PCR, while TCRdb's copy carries only in-frame clones and drops some. The sample lists 65,000 to 90,000 clones, around 82% seen once, with around 21% in the top ten. The receptor's source is a man between 40 and 69 years old with stage II squamous cell lung carcinoma. This material consisted of PBMCs, taken before any cancer treatment.

The CDR3 protein is CASSLVQGAYEQYF. The CDR3 region has the DNA TGTGCCAGCAGCTTAGTACAGGGGGCGTACGAGCAGTACTTC. The V call is TRBV11-2, the J call TRBJ2-7; 9 bases line up with TRBD1. Per germline, CDR1 SGHAT and CDR2 FQNNGV. Germline trimming cut 1 base from V and 4 bases from J; bases unmatched to any gene: 2. This CDR3 spans 14 amino acids. The full variable domain, in which reference TRBV11-2 and TRBJ2-7 provide the parts outside the CDR3, is EAGVAQSPRYKIIEKRQSVAFWCNPISGHATLYWYQQILGQGPKLLIQFQNNGVVDDSQLPKDRFSAERLKGVDSTLKIQPAKLEDSAVYLCASSLVQGAYEQYFGPGTRLTVT.